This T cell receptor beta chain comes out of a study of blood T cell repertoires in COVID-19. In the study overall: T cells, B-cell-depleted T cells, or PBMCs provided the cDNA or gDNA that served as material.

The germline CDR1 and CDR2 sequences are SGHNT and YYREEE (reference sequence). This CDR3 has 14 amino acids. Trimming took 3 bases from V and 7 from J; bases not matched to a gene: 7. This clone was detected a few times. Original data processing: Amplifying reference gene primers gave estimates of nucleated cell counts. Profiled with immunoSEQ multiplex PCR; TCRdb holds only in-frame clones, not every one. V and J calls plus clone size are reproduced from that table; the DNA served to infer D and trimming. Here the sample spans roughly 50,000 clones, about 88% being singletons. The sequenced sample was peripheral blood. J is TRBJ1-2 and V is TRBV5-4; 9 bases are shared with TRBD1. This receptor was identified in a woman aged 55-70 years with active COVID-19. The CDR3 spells CASSWGQGALGYTF. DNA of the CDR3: TGTGCCAGCAGCTGGGGACAGGGAGCGCTTGGCTACACCTTC.